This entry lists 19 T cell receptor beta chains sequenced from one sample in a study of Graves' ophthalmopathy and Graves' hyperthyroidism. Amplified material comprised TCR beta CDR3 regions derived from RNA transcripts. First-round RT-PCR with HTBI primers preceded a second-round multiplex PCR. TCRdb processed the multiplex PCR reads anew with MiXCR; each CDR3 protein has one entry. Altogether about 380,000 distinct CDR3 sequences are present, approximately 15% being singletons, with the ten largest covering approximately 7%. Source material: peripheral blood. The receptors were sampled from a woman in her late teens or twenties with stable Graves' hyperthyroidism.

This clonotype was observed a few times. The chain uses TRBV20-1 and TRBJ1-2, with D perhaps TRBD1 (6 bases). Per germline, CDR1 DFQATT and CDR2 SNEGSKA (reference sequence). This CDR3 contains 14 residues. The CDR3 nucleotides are TGCAGCCGCCTTCCCCAGGGGAGGGGCAATGGCTACACCTTC. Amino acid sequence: CSRLPQGRGNGYTF.

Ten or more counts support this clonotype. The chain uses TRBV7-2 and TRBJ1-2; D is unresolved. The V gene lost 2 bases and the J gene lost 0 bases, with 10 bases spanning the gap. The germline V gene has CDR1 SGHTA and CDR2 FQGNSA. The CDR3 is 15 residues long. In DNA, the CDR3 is TGTGCCAGCAGCTTATCTCCTTCCCCTAACTATGGCTACACCTTC. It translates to CASSLSPSPNYGYTF.

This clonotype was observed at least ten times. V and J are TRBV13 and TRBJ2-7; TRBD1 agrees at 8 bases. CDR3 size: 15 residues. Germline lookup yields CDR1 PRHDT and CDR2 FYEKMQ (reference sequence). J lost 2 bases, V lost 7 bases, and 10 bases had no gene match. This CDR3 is CASTFWGTGPYEQYF. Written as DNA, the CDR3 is TGTGCCAGCACCTTTTGGGGGACAGGACCCTACGAGCAGTACTTC.

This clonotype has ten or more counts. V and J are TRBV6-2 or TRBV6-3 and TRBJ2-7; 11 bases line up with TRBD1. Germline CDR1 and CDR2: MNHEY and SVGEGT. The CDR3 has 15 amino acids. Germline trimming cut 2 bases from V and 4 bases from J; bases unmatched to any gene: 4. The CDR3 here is CASSYGGQGAYEQYF. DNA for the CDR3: TGTGCCAGCAGTTACGGAGGACAGGGGGCGTACGAGCAGTACTTC.

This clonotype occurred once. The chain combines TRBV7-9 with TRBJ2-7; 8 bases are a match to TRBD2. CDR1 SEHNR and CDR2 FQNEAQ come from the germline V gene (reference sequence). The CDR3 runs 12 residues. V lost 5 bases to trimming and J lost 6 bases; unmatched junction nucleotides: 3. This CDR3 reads CASSVGTSEQYF. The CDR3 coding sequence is TGTGCCAGCAGCGTAGGGACTAGCGAGCAGTACTTC. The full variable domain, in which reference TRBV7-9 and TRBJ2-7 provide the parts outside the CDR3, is DTGVSQNPRHKITKRGQNVTFRCDPISEHNRLYWYRQTLGQGPEFLTYFQNEAQLEKSRLLSDRFSAERPKGSFSTLEIQRTEQGDSAMYLCASSVGTSEQYFGPGTRLTVT.

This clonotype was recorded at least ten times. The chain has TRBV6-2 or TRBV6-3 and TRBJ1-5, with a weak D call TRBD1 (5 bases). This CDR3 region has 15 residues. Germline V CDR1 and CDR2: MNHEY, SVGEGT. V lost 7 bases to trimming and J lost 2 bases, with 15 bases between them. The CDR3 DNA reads TGTGCCAGCATCGACAGTATCAACGGCAATCAGCCCCAGCATTTT. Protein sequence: CASIDSINGNQPQHF.

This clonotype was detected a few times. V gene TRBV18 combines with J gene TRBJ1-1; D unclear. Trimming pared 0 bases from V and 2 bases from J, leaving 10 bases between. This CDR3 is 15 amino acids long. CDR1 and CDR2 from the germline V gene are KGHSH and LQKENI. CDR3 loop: CASSPPTRFNTEAFF. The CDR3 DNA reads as TGTGCCAGCTCACCACCTACACGGTTTAACACTGAAGCTTTCTTT.

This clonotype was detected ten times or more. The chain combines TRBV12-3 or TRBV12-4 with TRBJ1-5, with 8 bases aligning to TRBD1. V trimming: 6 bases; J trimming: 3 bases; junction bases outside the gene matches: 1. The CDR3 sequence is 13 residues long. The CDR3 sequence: CASSRGLNQPQHF. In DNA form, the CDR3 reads TGTGCCAGCAGCAGGGGGCTCAATCAGCCCCAGCATTTT.

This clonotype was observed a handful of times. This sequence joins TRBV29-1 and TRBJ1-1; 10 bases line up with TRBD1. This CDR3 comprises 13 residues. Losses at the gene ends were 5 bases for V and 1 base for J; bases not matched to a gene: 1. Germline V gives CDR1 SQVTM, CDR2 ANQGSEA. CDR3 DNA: TGCAGCGTTAGGGACAGGGGGAACACTGAAGCTTTCTTT. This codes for CSVRDRGNTEAFF.

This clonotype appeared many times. The CDR3, as DNA: TGTGCCAGCAGCTTAAGGGTAACCCGGCGCGGGAGGGATAATTCACCCCTCCACTTT. Residues: CASSLRVTRRGRDNSPLHF. The rearrangement links TRBV11-3 to TRBJ1-6; D is unclear. Deletions cut 2 bases from V and 5 bases from J, with 22 bases between. The V gene's germline CDR1 is SGHNT and CDR2 YENEEA. This CDR3 region has 19 residues.

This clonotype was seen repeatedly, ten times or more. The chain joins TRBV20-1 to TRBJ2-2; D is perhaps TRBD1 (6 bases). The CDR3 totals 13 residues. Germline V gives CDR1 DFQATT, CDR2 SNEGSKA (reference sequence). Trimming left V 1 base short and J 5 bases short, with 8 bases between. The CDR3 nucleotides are TGCAGTGCTAGAGGAGGGACAACCGGGGAGCTGTTTTTT. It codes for CSARGGTTGELFF.

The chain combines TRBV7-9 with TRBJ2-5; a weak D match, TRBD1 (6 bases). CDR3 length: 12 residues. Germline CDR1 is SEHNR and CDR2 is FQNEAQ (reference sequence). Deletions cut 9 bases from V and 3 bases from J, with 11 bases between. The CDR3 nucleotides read TGTGCCAGTCAACAGGGAAAAGAGACCCAGTACTTC. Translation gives CASQQGKETQYF.

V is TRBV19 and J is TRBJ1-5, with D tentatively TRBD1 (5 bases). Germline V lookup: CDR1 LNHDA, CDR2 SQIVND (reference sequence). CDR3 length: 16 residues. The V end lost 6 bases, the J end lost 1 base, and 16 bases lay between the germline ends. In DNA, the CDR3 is TGTGCCAGTAGACAGGTGTCGGGGGTAAGCAATCAGCCCCAGCATTTT. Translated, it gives CASRQVSGVSNQPQHF.

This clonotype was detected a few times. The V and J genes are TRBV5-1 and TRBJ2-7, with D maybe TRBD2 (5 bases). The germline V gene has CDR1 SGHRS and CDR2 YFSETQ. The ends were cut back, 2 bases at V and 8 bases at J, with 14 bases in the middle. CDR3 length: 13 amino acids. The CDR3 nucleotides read TGCGCCAGCAGCTTACTCCGGGGATTGCAGCAGTACTTC. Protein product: CASSLLRGLQQYF.

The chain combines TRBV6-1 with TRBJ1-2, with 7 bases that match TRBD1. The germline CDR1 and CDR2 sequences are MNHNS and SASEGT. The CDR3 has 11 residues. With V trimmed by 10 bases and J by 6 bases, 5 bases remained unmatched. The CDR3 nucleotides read TGTGCCATCACGAGGGGGCATGGCTACACCTTC. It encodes CAITRGHGYTF.

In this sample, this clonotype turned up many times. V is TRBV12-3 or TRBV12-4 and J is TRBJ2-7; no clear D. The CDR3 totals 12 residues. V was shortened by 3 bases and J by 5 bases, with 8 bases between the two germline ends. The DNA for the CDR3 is TGTGCCAGCAGTTTCTGGGGAAACGAGCAGTACTTC. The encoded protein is CASSFWGNEQYF.

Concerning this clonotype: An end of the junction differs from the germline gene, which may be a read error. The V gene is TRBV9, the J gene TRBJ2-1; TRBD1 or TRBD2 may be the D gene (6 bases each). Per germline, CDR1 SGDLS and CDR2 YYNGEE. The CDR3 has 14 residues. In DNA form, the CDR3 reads TGTGCCAGCAGCGTAGAGGGGGGAAGGGATGAGAAGTTCTTC. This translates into CASSVEGGRDEKFF.

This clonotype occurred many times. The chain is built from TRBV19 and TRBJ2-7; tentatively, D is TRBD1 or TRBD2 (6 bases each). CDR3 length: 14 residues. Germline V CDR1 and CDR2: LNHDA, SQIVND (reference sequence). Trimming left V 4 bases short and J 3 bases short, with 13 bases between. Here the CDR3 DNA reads TGTGCCAGTAGTAGGGGGGACACTAACTACGAGCAGTACTTC. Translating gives CASSRGDTNYEQYF.

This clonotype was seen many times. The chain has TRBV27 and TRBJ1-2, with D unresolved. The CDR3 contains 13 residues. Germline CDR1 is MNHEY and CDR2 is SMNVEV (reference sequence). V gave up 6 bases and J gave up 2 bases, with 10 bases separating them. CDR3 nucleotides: TGTGCCAGCAGCCCTGACGTGAACTATGGCTACACCTTC. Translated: CASSPDVNYGYTF.